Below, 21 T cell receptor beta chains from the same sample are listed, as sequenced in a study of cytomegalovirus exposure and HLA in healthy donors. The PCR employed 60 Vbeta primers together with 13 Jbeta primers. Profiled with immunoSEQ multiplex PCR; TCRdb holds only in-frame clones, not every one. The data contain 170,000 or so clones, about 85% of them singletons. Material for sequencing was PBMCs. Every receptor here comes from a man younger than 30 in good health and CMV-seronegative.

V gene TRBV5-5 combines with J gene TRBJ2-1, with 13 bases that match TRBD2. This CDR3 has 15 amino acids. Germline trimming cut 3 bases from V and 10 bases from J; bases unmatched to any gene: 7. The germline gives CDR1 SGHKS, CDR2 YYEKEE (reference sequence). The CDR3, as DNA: TGTGCCAGCAGCTCTCCCGGGACTAGCGGGAAGGAGCAGTTCTTC. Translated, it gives CASSSPGTSGKEQFF.

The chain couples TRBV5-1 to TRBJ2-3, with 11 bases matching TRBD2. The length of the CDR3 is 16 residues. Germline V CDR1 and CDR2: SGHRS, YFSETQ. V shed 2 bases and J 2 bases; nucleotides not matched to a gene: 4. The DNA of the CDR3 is TGCGCCAGCAGCTTACTTAGCGGGGGGGCCACAGATACGCAGTATTTT. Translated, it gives CASSLLSGGATDTQYF. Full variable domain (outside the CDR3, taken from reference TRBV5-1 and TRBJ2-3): KAGVTQTPRYLIKTRGQQVTLSCSPISGHRSVSWYQQTPGQGLQFLFEYFSETQRNKGNFPGRFSGRQFSNSRSEMNVSTLELGDSALYLCASSLLSGGATDTQYFGPGTRLTVL.

The CDR3 region has the DNA TGTGCCAGTGGAAGGGGGTGGACTAATGAAAAACTGTTTTTT. Amino acids: CASGRGWTNEKLFF. The rearrangement uses TRBV5-8 and TRBJ1-4; the D gene is possibly TRBD1 (6 bases). The CDR3 is made up of 14 amino acids. The ends were cut back, 8 bases at V and 2 bases at J, with 13 bases in the middle. CDR1 and CDR2 (germline): SGHTS, YDEGEE. Combining the CDR3 with reference TRBV5-8 and TRBJ1-4 gives the whole variable domain EAGVTQSPTHLIKTRGQQATLRCSPISGHTSVYWYQQALGLGLQFLLWYDEGEERNRGNFPPRFSGRQFPNYSSELNVNALELEDSALYLCASGRGWTNEKLFFGSGTQLSVL.

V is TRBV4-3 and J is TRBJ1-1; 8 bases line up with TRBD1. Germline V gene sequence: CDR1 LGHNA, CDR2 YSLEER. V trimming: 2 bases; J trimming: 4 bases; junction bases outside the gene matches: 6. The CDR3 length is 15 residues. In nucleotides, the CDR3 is TGCGCCAGCAGCCAATCGCAGGGGGCGGGCACTGAAGCTTTCTTT. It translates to CASSQSQGAGTEAFF.

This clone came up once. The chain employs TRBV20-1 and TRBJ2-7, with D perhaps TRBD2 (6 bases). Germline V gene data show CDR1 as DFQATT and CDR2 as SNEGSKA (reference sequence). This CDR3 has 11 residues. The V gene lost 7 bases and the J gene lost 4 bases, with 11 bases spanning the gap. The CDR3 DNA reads TGCAGTGTCCCACGGGGGTACGAGCAGTACTTC. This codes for CSVPRGYEQYF.

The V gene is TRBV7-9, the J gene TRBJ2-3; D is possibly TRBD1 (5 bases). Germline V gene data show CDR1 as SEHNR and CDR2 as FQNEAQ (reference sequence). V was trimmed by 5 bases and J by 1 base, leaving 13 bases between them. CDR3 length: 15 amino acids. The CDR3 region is CASSPRLQGTDTQYF. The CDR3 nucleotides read TGTGCCAGCAGCCCGCGTCTACAGGGCACAGATACGCAGTATTTT.

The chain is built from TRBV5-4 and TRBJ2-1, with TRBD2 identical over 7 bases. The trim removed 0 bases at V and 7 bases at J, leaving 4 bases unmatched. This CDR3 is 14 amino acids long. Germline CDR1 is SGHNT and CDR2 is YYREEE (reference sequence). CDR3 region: CASSLASGANEQFF. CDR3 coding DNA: TGTGCCAGCAGCTTGGCCAGCGGGGCTAATGAGCAGTTCTTC. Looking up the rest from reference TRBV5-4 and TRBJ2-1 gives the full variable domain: ETGVTQSPTHLIKTRGQQVTLRCSSQSGHNTVSWYQQALGQGPQFIFQYYREEENGRGNFPPRFSGLQFPNYSSELNVNALELDDSALYLCASSLASGANEQFFGPGTRLTVL.

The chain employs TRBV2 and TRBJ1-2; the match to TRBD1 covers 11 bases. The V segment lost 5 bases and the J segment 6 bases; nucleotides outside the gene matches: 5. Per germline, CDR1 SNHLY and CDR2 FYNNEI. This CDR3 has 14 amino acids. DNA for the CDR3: TGTGCCAGCAGTTGGACAGGGGGCGAGAATGGCTACACCTTC. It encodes CASSWTGGENGYTF.

The chain's CDR3 is CASSLGRGHYNEQFF. Written as DNA, the CDR3 is TGTGCCAGCAGCTTGGGGCGGGGCCACTACAATGAGCAGTTCTTC. The rearrangement joins TRBV5-4 to TRBJ2-1; a possible D gene is TRBD2 (6 bases). The CDR3 sequence is 15 residues long. Germline CDR1 reads SGHNT; CDR2 reads YYREEE (reference sequence). Trimming removed 0 bases at V and 3 bases at J, with 10 bases between.

The CDR3 is CASSLDRANYGYTF. In nucleotides, the CDR3 is TGTGCCAGCAGCCTGGACAGGGCTAACTATGGCTACACCTTC. The J gene is TRBJ1-2, the V gene TRBV27; 8 bases agree with TRBD1. V gave up 6 bases and J gave up 0 bases; unmatched junction bases: 3. Germline CDR1 reads MNHEY; CDR2 reads SMNVEV (reference sequence). This CDR3 contains 14 residues.

The CDR3 reads CASSWTENTGELFF. In nucleotides, the CDR3 is TGTGCCAGCAGTTGGACAGAGAACACCGGGGAGCTGTTTTTT. The rearrangement uses TRBV6-1 and TRBJ2-2; possibly TRBD1 for D (6 bases). The germline V gene has CDR1 MNHNS and CDR2 SASEGT. Between the trimmed V and J ends, which lost 5 bases and 1 base, there was a span of 8 bases. CDR3 length: 14 amino acids.

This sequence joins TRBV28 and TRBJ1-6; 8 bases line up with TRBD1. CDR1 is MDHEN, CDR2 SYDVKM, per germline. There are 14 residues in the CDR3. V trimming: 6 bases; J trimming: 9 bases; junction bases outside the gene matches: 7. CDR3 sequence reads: CASSLNRGTSPLHF. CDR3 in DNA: TGTGCCAGCAGCCTGAACAGGGGGACTTCACCCCTCCACTTT.

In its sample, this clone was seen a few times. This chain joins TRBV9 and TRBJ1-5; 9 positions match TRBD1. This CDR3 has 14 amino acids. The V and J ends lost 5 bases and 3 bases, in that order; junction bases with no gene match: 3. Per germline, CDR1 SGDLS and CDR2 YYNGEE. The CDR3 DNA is TGTGCCAGCAGTCGGACAGGGGACAATCAGCCCCAGCATTTT. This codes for CASSRTGDNQPQHF.

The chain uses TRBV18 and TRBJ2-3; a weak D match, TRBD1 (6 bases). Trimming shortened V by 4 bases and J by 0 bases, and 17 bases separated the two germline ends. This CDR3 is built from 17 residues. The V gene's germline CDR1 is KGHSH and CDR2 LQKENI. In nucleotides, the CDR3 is TGTGCCAGCTCACGTCTGGGACACCGCATTAGCACAGATACGCAGTATTTT. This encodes CASSRLGHRISTDTQYF.

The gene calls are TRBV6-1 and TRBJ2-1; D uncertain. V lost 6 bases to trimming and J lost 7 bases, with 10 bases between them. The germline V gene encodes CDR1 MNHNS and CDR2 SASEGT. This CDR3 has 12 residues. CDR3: CASSLSHNEQFF. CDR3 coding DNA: TGTGCCAGCAGCCTATCCCATAATGAGCAGTTCTTC.

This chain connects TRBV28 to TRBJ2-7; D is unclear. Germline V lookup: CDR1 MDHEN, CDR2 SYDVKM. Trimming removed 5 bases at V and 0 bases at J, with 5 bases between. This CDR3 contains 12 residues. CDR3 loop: CASSPSSYEQYF. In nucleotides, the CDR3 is TGTGCCAGCAGTCCCAGCTCCTACGAGCAGTACTTC.

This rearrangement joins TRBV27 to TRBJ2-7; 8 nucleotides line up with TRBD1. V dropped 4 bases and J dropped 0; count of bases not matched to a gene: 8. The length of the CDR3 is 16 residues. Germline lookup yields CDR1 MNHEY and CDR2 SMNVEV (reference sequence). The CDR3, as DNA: TGTGCCAGCAGTTCGTGGACAGGGCTCAGCTCCTACGAGCAGTACTTC. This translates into CASSSWTGLSSYEQYF.

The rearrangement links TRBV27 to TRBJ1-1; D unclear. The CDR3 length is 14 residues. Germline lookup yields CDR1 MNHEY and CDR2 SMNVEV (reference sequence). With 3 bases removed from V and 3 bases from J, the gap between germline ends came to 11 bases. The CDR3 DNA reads TGTGCCAGCAGTTTCTTTCAGATGGACACTGAAGCTTTCTTT. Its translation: CASSFFQMDTEAFF.

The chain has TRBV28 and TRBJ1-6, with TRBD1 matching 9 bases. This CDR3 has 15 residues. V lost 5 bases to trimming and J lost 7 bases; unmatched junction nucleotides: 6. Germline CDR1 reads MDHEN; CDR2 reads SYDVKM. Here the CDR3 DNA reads TGTGCCAGCAGTGGCCGGGACAGGGAAAATTCACCCCTCCACTTT. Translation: CASSGRDRENSPLHF.

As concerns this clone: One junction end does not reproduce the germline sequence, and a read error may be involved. The CDR3 DNA is TGTTCCAGCACCAGACTAGCGGGAGGGGGCCAGGGTGAGCAGTTCTTC. Translating it yields CSSTRLAGGGQGEQFF. The V gene is TRBV7-9, the J gene TRBJ2-1; 14 positions match TRBD2. This CDR3 has 16 amino acids. Germline V lookup: CDR1 SEHNR, CDR2 FQNEAQ (reference sequence).

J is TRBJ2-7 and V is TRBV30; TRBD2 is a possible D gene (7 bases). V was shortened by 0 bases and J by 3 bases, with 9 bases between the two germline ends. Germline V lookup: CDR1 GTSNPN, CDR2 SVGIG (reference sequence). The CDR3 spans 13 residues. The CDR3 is CAWSVGGHYEQYF. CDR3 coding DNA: TGTGCCTGGAGTGTGGGGGGGCACTACGAGCAGTACTTC.